Listed below are T cell receptor beta chains from one sample, sequenced in a study of blood T cells in healthy people across ages. TCRdb re-called the 5' RACE reads with MiXCR, one entry per CDR3 protein. Of around 1,500,000 distinct CDR3 sequences in the sample, 28% were seen once. The specimen was blood. Receptor source: a woman in her 30s in good health. CDR3s include the opening cysteine and the closing phenylalanine or tryptophan. The order of the fields is J gene, D gene, V gene, clone size, CDR3 DNA, CDR3 protein. D genes are given only for firm matches. Only part of the rows carry a size: once, few, many, or a class if the clone is expanded.

J gene: TRBJ2-5; D gene: TRBD2; V gene: TRBV6-6; clone size: NA; CDR3 DNA: TGTGCCAGCAGTTTTGGCAGGGAGGGCCAGTACTTC; CDR3 protein: CASSFGREGQYF
J gene: TRBJ2-5; D gene: TRBD1; V gene: TRBV20-1; clone size: many; CDR3 DNA: TGCAGTGCTAGAGATAGCGGACAGGGATCCCAAGAGACCCAGTACTTC; CDR3 protein: CSARDSGQGSQETQYF
J gene: TRBJ1-5; D gene: NA; V gene: TRBV21-1; clone size: few; CDR3 DNA: TGTGCCAGGGACGCCGGGGATAGGAGTAGCAATCAGCCCCAGCATTTT; CDR3 protein: CARDAGDRSSNQPQHF
J gene: TRBJ2-1; D gene: TRBD2; V gene: TRBV9; clone size: NA; CDR3 DNA: TGTGCCAGCAGCGTAGGACTAGCGGGTTCGAATGAGCAGTTCTTC; CDR3 protein: CASSVGLAGSNEQFF
J gene: TRBJ1-1; D gene: NA; V gene: TRBV4-1; clone size: once; CDR3 DNA: TGCGCCAGCAGCCAAGATGACAGTGTGAACACTGAAGCTTTCTTT; CDR3 protein: CASSQDDSVNTEAFF
J gene: TRBJ2-5; D gene: TRBD1; V gene: TRBV20-1; clone size: few; CDR3 DNA: TGCAGTGTTGAGGGGACAGGTTACCAAGAGACCCAGTACTTC; CDR3 protein: CSVEGTGYQETQYF
J gene: TRBJ1-5; D gene: NA; V gene: TRBV20-1; clone size: NA; CDR3 DNA: TGCAGTGCCCAGGGCGGGGAGGTTAGCAATCAGCCCCAGCATTTT; CDR3 protein: CSAQGGEVSNQPQHF
J gene: TRBJ2-1; D gene: NA; V gene: TRBV11-2; clone size: NA; CDR3 DNA: TGTGCCAGCAGCTTTTCCGGGACCCACAGCCCTTCTGGTGAGCAGTTCTTC; CDR3 protein: CASSFSGTHSPSGEQFF
J gene: TRBJ2-1; D gene: TRBD1; V gene: TRBV20-1; clone size: many; CDR3 DNA: TGCAGTGCTAGAATTACGGGACAGGGGGACAATGAGCAGTTCTTC; CDR3 protein: CSARITGQGDNEQFF
J gene: TRBJ2-2; D gene: TRBD1; V gene: TRBV10-3; clone size: NA; CDR3 DNA: TGTGCCACCAGAACCGGGACAGGGTACACCGGGGAGCTGTTTTTT; CDR3 protein: CATRTGTGYTGELFF
J gene: TRBJ2-7; D gene: NA; V gene: TRBV28; clone size: NA; CDR3 DNA: TGTGCCAGCAGTTTGACGGACGAGCGGTACTTC; CDR3 protein: CASSLTDERYF
J gene: TRBJ2-4; D gene: TRBD2; V gene: TRBV12-3/TRBV12-4; clone size: NA; CDR3 DNA: TGTGCCAGCAGTTGGGGGGGGGGTCCCAAGGACATTCAGTACTTC; CDR3 protein: CASSWGGGPKDIQYF
J gene: TRBJ2-4; D gene: TRBD2; V gene: TRBV5-1; clone size: NA; CDR3 DNA: TGCGCCAGCAGGGGAGGGAGCCTCTACAATGAGCAGTACTTC; CDR3 protein: CASRGGSLYNEQYF
J gene: TRBJ2-5; D gene: TRBD2; V gene: TRBV5-1; clone size: NA; CDR3 DNA: TGCGCCAGCAGCTTTAGCGGGCAGACCCTCCAAGAGACCCAGTACTTC; CDR3 protein: CASSFSGQTLQETQYF
J gene: TRBJ2-1; D gene: NA; V gene: TRBV13; clone size: many; CDR3 DNA: TGTGCCAGCAGCTTAGAACGGGGGCTGAAAGGGAATGAGCAGTTCTTC; CDR3 protein: CASSLERGLKGNEQFF
J gene: TRBJ1-6; D gene: NA; V gene: TRBV5-1; clone size: NA; CDR3 DNA: TGCGCCAGTCGGGTTGGGGACTCCTATAATTCACCCCTCCACTTT; CDR3 protein: CASRVGDSYNSPLHF
J gene: TRBJ2-7; D gene: NA; V gene: TRBV20-1; clone size: NA; CDR3 DNA: TGCAGTGCTAGACGAAGGGCGCTCCACAGGGTAGGGTACGAGCAGTACTTC; CDR3 protein: CSARRRALHRVGYEQYF
J gene: TRBJ1-1; D gene: NA; V gene: TRBV30; clone size: once; CDR3 DNA: TGTGCCTGGAGTTACAGGTACACTGAAGCTTTCTTT; CDR3 protein: CAWSYRYTEAFF
J gene: TRBJ2-1; D gene: NA; V gene: TRBV29-1; clone size: many; CDR3 DNA: TGCAGCTCTCGACTTAACTACAATGAGCAGTTCTTC; CDR3 protein: CSSRLNYNEQFF
J gene: TRBJ1-5; D gene: TRBD1; V gene: TRBV9; clone size: NA; CDR3 DNA: TGTGCCAGCAGCGTAGGGACAGGTTTCCTCTCTGGCTATCAGCCCCAGCATTTT; CDR3 protein: CASSVGTGFLSGYQPQHF
J gene: TRBJ2-7; D gene: TRBD1; V gene: TRBV27; clone size: few; CDR3 DNA: TGTGCCAGCAGTTTATCGTACAGGGGGTCTGACGAGCAGTACTTC; CDR3 protein: CASSLSYRGSDEQYF
J gene: TRBJ2-1; D gene: NA; V gene: TRBV14; clone size: NA; CDR3 DNA: TGTGCCAGCAGCCGAAAGACAGGGAGGCTGTACAATGAGCAGTTCTTC; CDR3 protein: CASSRKTGRLYNEQFF
J gene: TRBJ2-7; D gene: NA; V gene: TRBV20-1; clone size: NA; CDR3 DNA: TGCAGTGCTAGCGGTGGGACACCTCCGTACGAGCAGTACTTC; CDR3 protein: CSASGGTPPYEQYF
J gene: TRBJ2-5; D gene: NA; V gene: TRBV2; clone size: once; CDR3 DNA: TGTGCCAGCAGGATAGAGAACCAAGAGACCCAGTACTTC; CDR3 protein: CASRIENQETQYF
J gene: TRBJ1-5; D gene: NA; V gene: TRBV20-1; clone size: few; CDR3 DNA: TGCAGTGCCCTAAGACAGCAAAATAGCAATCAGCCCCAGCATTTT; CDR3 protein: CSALRQQNSNQPQHF
J gene: TRBJ1-2; D gene: NA; V gene: TRBV29-1; clone size: NA; CDR3 DNA: TGCAGCGTTGTAGGGGTCCTCTCTTATGGCTACACCTTC; CDR3 protein: CSVVGVLSYGYTF
J gene: TRBJ1-2; D gene: TRBD1; V gene: TRBV20-1; clone size: few; CDR3 DNA: TGCAGTGCTAAGACAGGGGTTTCTAACTATGGCTACACCTTC; CDR3 protein: CSAKTGVSNYGYTF
J gene: TRBJ1-2; D gene: NA; V gene: TRBV20-1; clone size: many; CDR3 DNA: TGCAGTGCTAGGGGTCGGAGTGGCAGGGGACATGGCTACACCTTC; CDR3 protein: CSARGRSGRGHGYTF
J gene: TRBJ1-2; D gene: NA; V gene: TRBV18; clone size: few; CDR3 DNA: TGTGCCAGCTCCCAGGACAAGGAGTATGGCTACACCTTC; CDR3 protein: CASSQDKEYGYTF
J gene: TRBJ1-1; D gene: TRBD1; V gene: TRBV6-2/TRBV6-3; clone size: few; CDR3 DNA: TGTGCCAGCATTACAGGGGGCTCGGGCACTGAAGCTTTCTTT; CDR3 protein: CASITGGSGTEAFF
J gene: TRBJ2-2; D gene: NA; V gene: TRBV2; clone size: NA; CDR3 DNA: TGTGCCAGCGTCACCGCCGGGGAGCTGTTTTTT; CDR3 protein: CASVTAGELFF
J gene: TRBJ1-2; D gene: NA; V gene: TRBV28; clone size: NA; CDR3 DNA: TGTGCCAGCAGTTCCATGTGGGGGGAGGCTAACTATGGCTACACCTTC; CDR3 protein: CASSSMWGEANYGYTF
J gene: TRBJ2-7; D gene: TRBD2; V gene: TRBV4-1; clone size: NA; CDR3 DNA: TGCGCCAGTAGCCAACCGGGACTAGCGACCTGGGGGCAGTACTTC; CDR3 protein: CASSQPGLATWGQYF
J gene: TRBJ2-7; D gene: TRBD1; V gene: TRBV4-1; clone size: NA; CDR3 DNA: TGCGCCAGCAGCAAACCGGGACAGGACTCCTACGAGCAGTACTTC; CDR3 protein: CASSKPGQDSYEQYF
J gene: TRBJ2-3; D gene: TRBD1; V gene: TRBV20-1; clone size: NA; CDR3 DNA: TGCAGTGGTGGGGACAGGAGCACAGATACGCAGTATTTT; CDR3 protein: CSGGDRSTDTQYF
J gene: TRBJ2-5; D gene: NA; V gene: TRBV10-3; clone size: few; CDR3 DNA: TGTGCCATCAGTGAGTCGAAACAGCTAAAAGAGACCCAGTACTTC; CDR3 protein: CAISESKQLKETQYF
J gene: TRBJ1-2; D gene: NA; V gene: TRBV29-1; clone size: few; CDR3 DNA: TGCAGCGTTGGACAGGACTCGGGCTACACCTTC; CDR3 protein: CSVGQDSGYTF
J gene: TRBJ1-2; D gene: TRBD1; V gene: TRBV20-1; clone size: few; CDR3 DNA: TGCAGGGCTCAGGGGGATAACTATGGCTACACCTTC; CDR3 protein: CRAQGDNYGYTF
J gene: TRBJ2-7; D gene: TRBD1; V gene: TRBV25-1; clone size: NA; CDR3 DNA: TGTGCCAGCAGTGGCCCGGGACAGGGGGCGATTTTCTCCTACGAGCAGTACTTC; CDR3 protein: CASSGPGQGAIFSYEQYF
J gene: TRBJ2-1; D gene: NA; V gene: TRBV29-1; clone size: NA; CDR3 DNA: TGCAGCGTCTCAAAGTTGAGCGACAATGAGCAGTTCTTC; CDR3 protein: CSVSKLSDNEQFF
J gene: TRBJ1-1; D gene: NA; V gene: TRBV28; clone size: NA; CDR3 DNA: TGTGCCAGCAGTTTGGCCGCCGGGCCCCAGAGCACTGAAGCTTTCTTT; CDR3 protein: CASSLAAGPQSTEAFF
J gene: TRBJ1-6; D gene: TRBD1; V gene: TRBV4-1; clone size: NA; CDR3 DNA: TGCGCCAGCAGCCAACGGCAGGGGGATTCACCCCTCCACTTT; CDR3 protein: CASSQRQGDSPLHF
J gene: TRBJ2-7; D gene: TRBD1; V gene: TRBV6-5; clone size: NA; CDR3 DNA: TGTGCCAGCAGTTACTGGGACAGGTCCTACGAGCAGTACTTC; CDR3 protein: CASSYWDRSYEQYF